One and the same sample provided the 16 T cell receptor beta chains below, sequenced in a study of cytomegalovirus exposure and HLA in healthy donors. Primers included in the PCR were 60 Vbeta and 13 Jbeta primers. Measured with immunoSEQ multiplex PCR; TCRdb has only the in-frame clones, and not every one. There are 150,000 to 200,000 clones in the sample; about four fifths occur only once, and 0.85% to 1.4% lies in the top ten. Sequencing was performed on PBMCs. These receptors were collected from a middle-aged woman in good health and CMV-seronegative.

The V gene is TRBV15, the J gene TRBJ1-4; possibly TRBD1 for D (5 bases). V was shortened by 5 bases and J by 10 bases, with 20 bases between the two germline ends. The CDR3 consists of 15 residues. Germline CDR1 and CDR2: LNHNV and YYDKDF (reference sequence). The CDR3 reads CATSPGAVRLGKLFF. CDR3 DNA: TGTGCCACCAGCCCTGGGGCTGTCCGTCTGGGAAAACTGTTTTTT.

V is TRBV19 and J is TRBJ1-2; D call uncertain. This CDR3 contains 13 residues. Germline CDR1 LNHDA, CDR2 SQIVND (reference sequence). Trimming stripped 8 bases from V and 1 base from J, with 11 bases between. The CDR3 protein is CASAINFNYGYTF. The CDR3, as DNA: TGTGCCAGTGCTATCAACTTTAACTATGGCTACACCTTC. The entire variable domain, with the rest obtained from reference TRBV19 and TRBJ1-2, is as follows: DGGITQSPKYLFRKEGQNVTLSCEQNLNHDAMYWYRQDPGQGLRLIYYSQIVNDFQKGDIAEGYSVSREKKESFPLTVTSAQKNPTAFYLCASAINFNYGYTFGSGTRLTVV.

V usage is TRBV5-1 and J usage is TRBJ2-7, with D possibly TRBD2 on 6 matching bases. Germline CDR1 is SGHRS and CDR2 is YFSETQ. CDR3 length: 14 amino acids. Trimming took off 1 base at V and 5 bases at J, with 13 bases between the two ends. CDR3 in amino acids: CASSLRSGSNEQYF. The CDR3 DNA reads TGCGCCAGCAGCTTGAGGAGCGGGTCAAACGAGCAGTACTTC.

This chain connects TRBV30 to TRBJ1-6, with 11 bases that match TRBD1. Per germline, CDR1 GTSNPN and CDR2 SVGIG (reference sequence). With 1 base clipped from V and 10 bases from J, the junction kept 6 bases outside the gene matches. CDR3 length: 15 residues. CDR3 region: CAWSGKGQGGSPLHF. CDR3 DNA: TGTGCCTGGAGTGGAAAGGGACAGGGGGGCTCACCCCTCCACTTT. Full variable domain (rest looked up from reference TRBV30 and TRBJ1-6): SQTIHQWPATLVQPVGSPLSLECTVEGTSNPNLYWYRQAAGRGLQLLFYSVGIGQISSEVPQNLSASRPQDRQFILSSKKLLLSDSGFYLCAWSGKGQGGSPLHFGNGTRLTVT.

The chain couples TRBV7-3 to TRBJ2-2; 7 bases map to TRBD1. From germline, CDR1 is SGHTA and CDR2 FQGTGA. V was pared by 6 bases and J by 6 bases, with 7 bases of the junction left unmatched. There are 14 residues in the CDR3. In DNA form, the CDR3 reads TGTGCCAGCAGATTAGACAGGGATGCCGGGGAGCTGTTTTTT. This translates into CASRLDRDAGELFF.

The CDR3 sequence is CASSYIGRTSEKLFF. CDR3 in DNA: TGTGCCAGCAGTTACATCGGTCGTACTTCTGAAAAACTGTTTTTT. This sequence joins TRBV6-5 and TRBJ1-4; D is undetermined. V lost 2 bases, J lost 7 bases, and 14 bases lay in between. This CDR3 is built from 15 residues. Looked up from germline, CDR1 is MNHEY and CDR2 is SVGAGI.

V is TRBV12-5 and J is TRBJ1-4; weak D call: TRBD1 (6 bases). This CDR3 is built from 17 residues. Germline CDR1 and CDR2: LGHNT and FRNRAP. Trimming cost V 5 bases and J 12 bases, with 28 bases left between them. CDR3 coding DNA: TGTGCTAGTGGTCCGCATCCGAGAGGGGGAGCGCGGGGGCAACTGTTTTTT. Encoded protein: CASGPHPRGGARGQLFF.

This clone was seen just once. V is TRBV2 and J is TRBJ1-1; TRBD1 matches 7 bases. The CDR3 totals 14 residues. Trimming cost V 4 bases and J 5 bases; bases outside gene matches: 7. Germline CDR1 reads SNHLY; CDR2 reads FYNNEI. This CDR3 is CASSVVDRMTEAFF. The CDR3 DNA follows: TGTGCCAGCAGTGTTGTGGACAGGATGACTGAAGCTTTCTTT.

This chain connects TRBV5-1 to TRBJ2-1, with 8 bases that match TRBD1. Germline CDR1 SGHRS, CDR2 YFSETQ. Unmatched junction bases numbered 10, after V lost 4 bases and J lost 10 bases. This CDR3 is built from 14 residues. The CDR3 nucleotides are TGCGCCAGCAGCACGGACAGGGAAGGTGGAGAGCAGTTCTTC. It codes for CASSTDREGGEQFF.

The chain's CDR3 is CASSPDRGDNEKLFF. The CDR3 DNA follows: TGCGCCAGCAGCCCCGACAGGGGGGATAATGAAAAACTGTTTTTT. J is TRBJ1-4 and V is TRBV5-1, with TRBD1 identical over 9 bases. Germline V gives CDR1 SGHRS, CDR2 YFSETQ. J lost 4 bases, V lost 4 bases, and 5 bases had no gene match. The CDR3 has 15 residues.

The rearrangement joins TRBV20-1 to TRBJ2-7, with TRBD1 matching 7 bases. The germline gives CDR1 DFQATT, CDR2 SNEGSKA (reference sequence). The V gene end was trimmed by 7 bases and the J gene end by 9 bases; junction bases not matched to a gene: 9. There are 11 residues in the CDR3. CDR3 bases: TGCAGTGTCTCGAAGACAGGGCCGCAGTACTTC. Translated, it gives CSVSKTGPQYF.

This clone was counted only a few times. V is TRBV5-6 and J is TRBJ1-4, with 9 bases that match TRBD1. The trim removed 3 bases at V and 8 bases at J, leaving 8 bases unmatched. Germline CDR1 SGHDT, CDR2 YYEEEE. The length of the CDR3 is 15 residues. The CDR3 sequence is CASSWTGQGGEKLFF. CDR3 DNA: TGTGCCAGCAGCTGGACGGGACAGGGAGGAGAAAAACTGTTTTTT.

The chain joins TRBV2 to TRBJ1-5; tentative D call: TRBD1 (5 bases). Germline V CDR1 and CDR2: SNHLY, FYNNEI. This CDR3 comprises 14 residues. Trimming took 3 bases from V and 6 from J, leaving 12 bases between them. The DNA for the CDR3 is TGTGCCAGCAGTGAGCAGGGTCTAGGTCAGCCCCAGCATTTT. Amino acids: CASSEQGLGQPQHF. The full variable domain, in which reference TRBV2 and TRBJ1-5 provide the parts outside the CDR3, is EPEVTQTPSHQVTQMGQEVILRCVPISNHLYFYWYRQILGQKVEFLVSFYNNEISEKSEIFDDQFSVERPDGSNFTLKIRSTKLEDSAMYFCASSEQGLGQPQHFGDGTRLSIL.

This clone turned up a few times. The J gene is TRBJ2-5, the V gene TRBV5-1, with TRBD1 matching over 9 bases. Germline CDR1 and CDR2: SGHRS and YFSETQ. CDR3 size: 14 residues. With 2 bases clipped from V and 5 bases from J, the junction kept 4 bases outside the gene matches. The CDR3 spells CASSLQGARETQYF. The CDR3 DNA is TGCGCCAGCAGCTTACAGGGGGCGCGGGAGACCCAGTACTTC.

This sequence joins TRBV9 and TRBJ2-3; 12 positions agree with TRBD2. Germline assignment: CDR1 SGDLS and CDR2 YYNGEE. V trimming: 3 bases; J trimming: 7 bases; junction bases outside the gene matches: 12. This CDR3 comprises 17 residues. The CDR3 region is CASSELGLAGGENTQYF. Here the CDR3 DNA reads TGTGCCAGCAGCGAATTAGGCCTAGCGGGAGGGGAAAATACGCAGTATTTT. The full variable domain, with the rest looked up from reference TRBV9 and TRBJ2-3, is DSGVTQTPKHLITATGQRVTLRCSPRSGDLSVYWYQQSLDQGLQFLIQYYNGEERAKGNILERFSAQQFPDLHSELNLSSLELGDSALYFCASSELGLAGGENTQYFGPGTRLTVL.

This sequence joins TRBV5-6 and TRBJ2-3, with 7 bases lining up with TRBD2. The length of the CDR3 is 16 residues. V lost 2 bases, J lost 2 bases, and 8 bases stayed unmatched. CDR1 is SGHDT, CDR2 YYEEEE, per germline. DNA of the CDR3: TGTGCCAGCAGCTTATCACGGCGGGGGAACACAGATACGCAGTATTTT. It encodes CASSLSRRGNTDTQYF. Full variable domain (remainder filled in from reference TRBV5-6 and TRBJ2-3): DAGVTQSPTHLIKTRGQQVTLRCSPKSGHDTVSWYQQALGQGPQFIFQYYEEEERQRGNFPDRFSGHQFPNYSSELNVNALLLGDSALYLCASSLSRRGNTDTQYFGPGTRLTVL.